Shown below are 9 T cell receptor beta chains from a single sample sequenced in a study of blood T cell repertoires in COVID-19. Using immunoSEQ multiplex PCR, the repertoire was profiled, and TCRdb retains in-frame clones only, with some absent. The data show 150,000 to 200,000 clones, with 75% to 85% seen just once and 13% to 15% held by the top ten. Specimen: PBMCs or T cells enriched from blood (not recorded which). These receptors all come from a man over 45 who had recovered from COVID-19.

The chain couples TRBV28 to TRBJ1-1, with 7 bases matching TRBD1. V lost 6 bases, J lost 1 base, and 8 bases stayed unmatched. The CDR3 contains 15 residues. The germline V gene encodes CDR1 MDHEN and CDR2 SYDVKM. CDR3 region: CASRPGQAGNTEAFF. The CDR3 region has the DNA TGTGCCAGCAGACCCGGACAGGCGGGGAACACTGAAGCTTTCTTT. Variable domain in full (rest from reference TRBV28 and TRBJ1-1): DVKVTQSSRYLVKRTGEKVFLECVQDMDHENMFWYRQDPGLGLRLIYFSYDVKMKEKGDIPEGYSVSREKKERFSLILESASTNQTSMYLCASRPGQAGNTEAFFGQGTRLTVV.

The chain couples TRBV19 to TRBJ1-5; TRBD1 is a possible D gene (5 bases). Germline V gene sequence: CDR1 LNHDA, CDR2 SQIVND (reference sequence). The CDR3 is made up of 13 amino acids. Trimming cost V 3 bases and J 4 bases, with 7 bases left between them. CDR3 DNA: TGTGCCAGTAGTATCAGGGTAAATCAGCCCCAGCATTTT. As protein: CASSIRVNQPQHF. Drawing the rest from reference TRBV19 and TRBJ1-5, the complete variable domain is DGGITQSPKYLFRKEGQNVTLSCEQNLNHDAMYWYRQDPGQGLRLIYYSQIVNDFQKGDIAEGYSVSREKKESFPLTVTSAQKNPTAFYLCASSIRVNQPQHFGDGTRLSIL.

Comment on this clone: This same CDR3 is encoded by further DNA sequences in the sample. The V call is TRBV5-6, the J call TRBJ2-7; D is undetermined. Germline V gene data show CDR1 as SGHDT and CDR2 as YYEEEE. The CDR3 spans 12 residues. V was clipped by 0 bases and J by 1 base, with 2 bases between them. CDR3 bases: TGTGCCAGCAGCTTGGCTTCCTACGAGCAGTACTTC. Its protein is CASSLASYEQYF.

Remarks on this clone: This specimen includes other DNA sequences encoding the same CDR3. CDR3 protein: CASSFRNTEAFF. The CDR3, as DNA: TGTGCCAGCAGTTTCCGGAACACTGAAGCTTTCTTT. V usage is TRBV12-3 or TRBV12-4 and J usage is TRBJ1-1; D gene uncertain. Trimming took 3 bases from V and 1 from J, leaving 3 bases between them. The CDR3 spans 12 residues.

The chain employs TRBV11-3 and TRBJ2-5; D might be TRBD1 (6 bases). V dropped 0 bases and J dropped 4 bases, with 12 bases sitting between them. There are 15 residues in the CDR3. Looked up from germline, CDR1 is SGHNT and CDR2 is YENEEA. The chain's CDR3 is CASSLDGTNRETQYF. The CDR3 DNA is TGTGCCAGCAGCTTAGACGGGACAAATCGAGAGACCCAGTACTTC.

The CDR3 DNA reads TGTGCCAGCAGCCAAGATTTCCCCCAGGGGTATGAAAAACTGTTTTTT. It is translated as CASSQDFPQGYEKLFF. The V call is TRBV14, the J call TRBJ1-4, with a weak D call TRBD1 (6 bases). V was pared by 0 bases and J by 6 bases, with 14 bases between. Germline values: CDR1 SGHDN, CDR2 FVKESK. This CDR3 contains 16 residues. Looking up the rest from reference TRBV14 and TRBJ1-4 gives the full variable domain: EAGVTQFPSHSVIEKGQTVTLRCDPISGHDNLYWYRRVMGKEIKFLLHFVKESKQDESGMPNNRFLAERTGGTYSTLKVQPAELEDSGVYFCASSQDFPQGYEKLFFGSGTQLSVL.

The chain employs TRBV3-1 (or the pseudogene TRBV3-2) and TRBJ2-1, with 10 bases fitting TRBD2. V gave up 4 bases and J gave up 7 bases; unmatched junction bases: 10. The CDR3 is 16 amino acids. Germline V gene sequence: CDR1 LGHDT, CDR2 YNNKEL (reference sequence). This chain's CDR3 is CASSPSTSGARNEQFF. CDR3 in DNA: TGTGCCAGCAGCCCCTCTACTAGCGGGGCTCGGAATGAGCAGTTCTTC.

This clone was seen just once. The V and J genes are TRBV30 and TRBJ1-2; possibly TRBD1 for D (6 bases). V lost 6 bases, J lost 2 bases, and 13 bases lay in between. CDR3 size: 13 residues. Germline lookup yields CDR1 GTSNPN and CDR2 SVGIG (reference sequence). The CDR3 region is CACNRGGNYGYTF. DNA of the CDR3: TGTGCCTGCAATCGGGGGGGCAACTATGGCTACACCTTC. The full variable domain, with the rest looked up from reference TRBV30 and TRBJ1-2, is SQTIHQWPATLVQPVGSPLSLECTVEGTSNPNLYWYRQAAGRGLQLLFYSVGIGQISSEVPQNLSASRPQDRQFILSSKKLLLSDSGFYLCACNRGGNYGYTFGSGTRLTVV.

V is TRBV6-5 and J is TRBJ1-1; 11 bases are shared with TRBD1. This CDR3 region has 14 residues. Germline V CDR1 and CDR2: MNHEY, SVGAGI. CDR3 sequence reads: CAASGGQGGAEAFF. The CDR3 bases are TGTGCTGCGTCAGGGGGACAGGGGGGCGCTGAAGCTTTCTTT.